Below are 14 T cell receptor beta chains sequenced from a single sample in a study of T-cell memory formation after mild COVID-19. TCRdb redid the calling of the 5' RACE reads with MiXCR, one entry per CDR3 protein. In the table there are just over 60,000 distinct CDR3 sequences, 9.3% of which are singletons. Sequencing was performed on PBMCs or a T cell subset sorted from them (not recorded which). These receptors all come from a man younger than 35 who had mild COVID-19 (a few samples of this study predate the infection). Cell type and time point are not known.

The chain joins TRBV12-3 or TRBV12-4 to TRBJ1-5; maybe TRBD1 (5 bases). CDR3 length equals 16 residues. V lost 6 bases to trimming and J lost 4 bases, with 19 bases between them. CDR3 residues: CASSSENWGGNQPQHF. The CDR3 bases are TGTGCCAGCAGCTCTGAAAACTGGGGCGGGAATCAGCCCCAGCATTTT.

The V and J genes are TRBV2 and TRBJ2-5; 7 nucleotides match TRBD1. CDR3 length: 15 residues. Germline V CDR1 and CDR2: SNHLY, FYNNEI. The J segment lost 3 bases and the V segment lost 5 bases, leaving 9 bases of the junction unmatched. The chain's CDR3 is CASSRSTGRKETQYF. The CDR3, as DNA: TGTGCCAGCAGTAGATCGACAGGGAGAAAAGAGACCCAGTACTTC.

This clonotype was counted only a few times. The chain links TRBV6-5 to TRBJ2-1; 7 bases fit TRBD2. Unmatched junction bases numbered 10, after V lost 0 bases and J lost 8 bases. The CDR3 is 16 residues long. From germline, CDR1 is MNHEY and CDR2 SVGAGI. The CDR3 DNA reads as TGTGCCAGCAGTTACTCGATTGGGGGGGGTCCGCATGAGCAGTTCTTC. This translates into CASSYSIGGGPHEQFF.

This clonotype showed up just once. The gene calls are TRBV7-2 and TRBJ2-7; D gene uncertain. With 1 base removed from V and 4 bases from J, the gap between germline ends came to 8 bases. The CDR3 totals 13 residues. From germline, CDR1 is SGHTA and CDR2 FQGNSA. As DNA, the CDR3 is TGTGCCAGCAGCTTAGGAGCCCGTTACGAGCAGTACGTC. Its translation: CASSLGARYEQYV.

This rearrangement joins TRBV4-2 to TRBJ1-2; possibly TRBD1 for D (5 bases). This CDR3 is 15 amino acids long. Trimming left V 0 bases short and J 4 bases short, with 12 bases between. CDR1 is LGHNA and CDR2 is YNFKEQ in the germline V gene. CDR3 nucleotide sequence: TGTGCCAGCAGCCAAGATCCTGGGGGTACCTATGGCTACACCTTC. This codes for CASSQDPGGTYGYTF.

The rearrangement joins TRBV5-1 to TRBJ2-2; tentatively, D is TRBD2 (6 bases). The germline V gene has CDR1 SGHRS and CDR2 YFSETQ. There are 12 residues in the CDR3. V shed 5 bases and J shed 10 bases, with 12 bases lying between them. CDR3 sequence (DNA): TGCGCCAGCAGGGACTACGCAATGGAGCTGTTTTTT. Protein: CASRDYAMELFF.

This clonotype was seen many times. The V gene is TRBV11-1, the J gene TRBJ2-4, with unresolved D. The germline gives CDR1 SGHAT, CDR2 FQDESV (reference sequence). CDR3 length equals 14 residues. Between the trimmed V and J ends, which lost 3 bases and 2 bases, there was a span of 8 bases. Here the CDR3 DNA reads TGTGCCAGCAGCTTCGGCAATTCCAAAAACATTCAGTACTTC. Amino acid sequence: CASSFGNSKNIQYF. The variable domain in full, completed from reference TRBV11-1 and TRBJ2-4, reads EAEVAQSPRYKITEKSQAVAFWCDPISGHATLYWYRQILGQGPELLVQFQDESVVDDSQLPKDRFSAERLKGVDSTLKIQPAELGDSAMYLCASSFGNSKNIQYFGAGTRLSVL.

CDR3 coding DNA: TGTGCCAGTAGGAGCCTTTCTCTCACAGATACGCAGTATTTT. Translation gives CASRSLSLTDTQYF. The V call is TRBV19, the J call TRBJ2-3; no definite D call. This CDR3 is 14 amino acids long. CDR1 is LNHDA, CDR2 SQIVND, per germline (reference sequence). The ends were cut back, 6 bases at V and 2 bases at J, with 12 bases in the middle.

In its sample, this clonotype was seen many times. The chain has TRBV9 and TRBJ2-3; no reliable D call. From germline, CDR1 is SGDLS and CDR2 YYNGEE. V was clipped by 2 bases and J by 0 bases, with 10 bases between them. The CDR3 contains 15 residues. The CDR3 nucleotides read TGTGCCAGCAGCGTGGAGACACGGAGCACAGATACGCAGTATTTT. Protein product: CASSVETRSTDTQYF.

Ten or more counts support this clonotype. The rearrangement joins TRBV5-1 to TRBJ2-3, with TRBD1 matching 7 bases. The CDR3 length is 16 residues. Germline CDR1 SGHRS, CDR2 YFSETQ. V was clipped by 3 bases and J by 4 bases; unmatched bases: 11. CDR3 loop: CASSSRPGQSSDTQYF. CDR3 nucleotide sequence: TGCGCCAGCAGCTCGCGTCCGGGACAGTCTTCAGATACGCAGTATTTT.

This rearrangement joins TRBV12-3 or TRBV12-4 to TRBJ2-3; TRBD2 is a possible D gene (5 bases). The CDR3 totals 11 residues. The V gene lost 6 bases and the J gene lost 7 bases, with 8 bases spanning the gap. The CDR3 region is CASREAYTQYF. For the CDR3, the DNA is TGTGCCAGCAGGGAGGCATATACGCAGTATTTT.

The chain couples TRBV4-3 to TRBJ2-7; D may be TRBD2 (5 bases). Germline CDR1 is LGHNA and CDR2 is YSLEER. The CDR3 totals 17 residues. Trimming shortened V by 1 base and J by 0 bases, and 16 bases separated the two germline ends. The CDR3 sequence: CASSQAVSRAGSYEQYF. Written as DNA, the CDR3 is TGCGCCAGCAGCCAAGCTGTTAGCCGGGCGGGCTCCTACGAGCAGTACTTC.

V usage is TRBV15 and J usage is TRBJ1-5; D might be TRBD1 (6 bases). This CDR3 is built from 15 residues. V was clipped by 3 bases and J by 7 bases, with 16 bases between them. CDR1 and CDR2 from the germline V gene are LNHNV and YYDKDF (reference sequence). CDR3 coding DNA: TGTGCCACCAGCAGGGGTCTAGGGGGTTTGCAGCCCCAGCATTTT. Its translation: CATSRGLGGLQPQHF.

This clonotype is medium-sized (0.01 to 0.1%) within its sample. The chain links TRBV7-2 to TRBJ1-2, with 9 bases fitting TRBD1. The CDR3 sequence is 15 residues long. V gave up 5 bases and J gave up 7 bases; unmatched junction bases: 11. The germline gives CDR1 SGHTA, CDR2 FQGNSA. This chain's CDR3 is CASSITGTGSSGYTF. The CDR3 DNA reads TGTGCCAGCAGCATAACCGGGACAGGGTCAAGTGGCTACACCTTC.